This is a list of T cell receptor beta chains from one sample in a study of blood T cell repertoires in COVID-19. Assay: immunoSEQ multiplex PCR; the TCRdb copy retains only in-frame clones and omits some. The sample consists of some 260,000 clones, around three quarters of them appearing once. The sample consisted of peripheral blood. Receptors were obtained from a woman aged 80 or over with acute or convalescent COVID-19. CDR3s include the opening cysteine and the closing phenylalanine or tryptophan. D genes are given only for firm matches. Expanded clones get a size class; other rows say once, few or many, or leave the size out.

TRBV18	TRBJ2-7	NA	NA	CASSPPGAPRDEQYF	TGTGCCAGCTCACCACCGGGGGCACCTCGGGACGAGCAGTACTTC
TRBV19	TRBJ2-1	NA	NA	CASSIARGEQFF	TGTGCCAGTAGTATTGCTAGAGGCGAGCAGTTCTTC
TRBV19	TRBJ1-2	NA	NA	CASSELTGTYTF	TGTGCCAGTAGCGAATTAACAGGGACCTACACCTTC
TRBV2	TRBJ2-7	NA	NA	CASSAGVSYEQYF	TGTGCCAGCAGCGCAGGGGTCTCCTACGAGCAGTACTTC
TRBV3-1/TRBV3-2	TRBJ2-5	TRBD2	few	CASSPTSGSNGETQYF	TGTGCCAGCAGCCCCACTAGCGGGAGTAATGGAGAGACCCAGTACTTC
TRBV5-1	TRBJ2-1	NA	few	CASSGTGLGLGNEQFF	TGCGCCAGCAGCGGAACGGGACTTGGCCTCGGGAATGAGCAGTTCTTC
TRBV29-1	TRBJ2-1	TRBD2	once	CSVVWRESYNEQFF	TGCAGCGTTGTTTGGCGGGAGTCCTACAATGAGCAGTTCTTC
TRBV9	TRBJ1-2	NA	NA	CASSPRTVPNYGYTF	TGTGCCAGCAGCCCTCGGACAGTCCCTAACTATGGCTACACCTTC
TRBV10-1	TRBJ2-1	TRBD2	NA	CASSTHGTSGRKGEQFF	TGCGCCAGCAGTACCCACGGGACTAGCGGGAGAAAAGGGGAGCAGTTCTTC
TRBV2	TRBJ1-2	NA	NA	CASRGLLYGYTF	TGTGCCAGCAGGGGACTCCTCTATGGCTACACCTTC
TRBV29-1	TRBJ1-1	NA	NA	CSVVTPGYTEAFF	TGCAGCGTCGTAACTCCAGGGTACACTGAAGCTTTCTTT
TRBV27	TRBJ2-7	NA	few	CASAKTVSYEQYF	TGTGCCAGCGCGAAGACAGTCTCCTACGAGCAGTACTTC
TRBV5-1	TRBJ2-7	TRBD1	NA	CASSLAETGKSYEQYF	TGCGCCAGCAGCTTGGCTGAGACAGGGAAGTCCTACGAGCAGTACTTC
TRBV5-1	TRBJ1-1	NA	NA	CASSGAQGNTEAFF	TGCGCCAGCAGCGGAGCTCAGGGGAACACTGAAGCTTTCTTT
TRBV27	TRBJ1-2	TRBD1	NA	CASRGTGDYGYTF	TGTGCCAGCAGAGGGACAGGGGACTATGGCTACACCTTC
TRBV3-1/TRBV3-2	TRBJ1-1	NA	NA	CASSQIQGHTEAFF	TGTGCCAGCAGCCAGATACAGGGCCACACTGAAGCTTTCTTT
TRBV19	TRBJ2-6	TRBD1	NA	CASSPGTGSGANVLTF	TGTGCCAGTAGTCCCGGGACAGGCTCTGGGGCCAACGTCCTGACTTTC
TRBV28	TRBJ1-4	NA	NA	CASSLQGINEKLFF	TGTGCCAGCAGTCTGCAGGGGATAAATGAAAAACTGTTTTTT
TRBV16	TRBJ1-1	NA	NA	CASSRLGVTEAFF	TGTGCCAGCAGCCGTTTAGGGGTTACTGAAGCTTTCTTT
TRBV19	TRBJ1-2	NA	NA	CASSSISGDGGYGYTF	TGTGCCAGTAGTTCGATCTCAGGGGATGGCGGCTATGGCTACACCTTC
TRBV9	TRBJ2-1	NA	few	CASSVGAQASYNEQFF	TGTGCCAGCAGCGTAGGTGCCCAGGCATCCTACAATGAGCAGTTCTTC
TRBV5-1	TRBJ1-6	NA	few	CASSLEGSSPLHF	TGCGCCAGCAGCTTGGAGGGGTCTTCACCCCTCCACTTT
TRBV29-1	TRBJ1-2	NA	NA	CSVRQPGYGYTF	TGCAGCGTGAGACAGCCGGGCTATGGCTACACCTTC
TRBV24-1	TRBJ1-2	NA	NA	CATSDPKEGGYTF	TGTGCCACCAGTGATCCTAAAGAGGGAGGCTACACCTTC
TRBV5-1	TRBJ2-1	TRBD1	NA	CASSFSTGGNNEQFF	TGCGCCAGCAGCTTTTCAACAGGGGGTAATAATGAGCAGTTCTTC
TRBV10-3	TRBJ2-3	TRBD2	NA	CASRTSGRITDTQYF	TGTGCCAGCAGGACTAGCGGGAGGATCACAGATACGCAGTATTTT
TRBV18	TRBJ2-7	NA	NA	CASSPGSYYEQYF	TGTGCCAGCTCACCCGGGTCCTACTACGAGCAGTACTTC
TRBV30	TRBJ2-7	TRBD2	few	CAWSPSGSGSRQYF	TGTGCCTGGAGTCCAAGCGGGAGTGGTTCGCGGCAGTACTTC
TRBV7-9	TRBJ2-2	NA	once	CATKRGVDTGELFF	TGTGCCACAAAACGGGGAGTTGACACCGGGGAGCTGTTTTTT
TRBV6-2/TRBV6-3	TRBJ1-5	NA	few	CASSRLGVGNQPQHF	TGTGCCAGCAGCCGACTCGGGGTCGGCAATCAGCCCCAGCATTTT
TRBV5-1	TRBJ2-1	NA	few	CASSLGQASYNEQFF	TGCGCCAGCAGCTTGGGCCAGGCGTCCTACAATGAGCAGTTCTTC
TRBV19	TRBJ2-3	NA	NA	CASRDSGELITDTQYF	TGTGCCAGTAGGGATTCTGGGGAGTTGATTACAGATACGCAGTATTTT
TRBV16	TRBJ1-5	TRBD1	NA	CASSQSPGQYNQPQHF	TGTGCCAGCAGCCAATCGCCGGGACAGTACAATCAGCCCCAGCATTTT
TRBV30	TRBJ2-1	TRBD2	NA	CAWSVLGGVSEQFF	TGTGCCTGGAGTGTTCTTGGGGGGGTAAGCGAGCAGTTCTTC
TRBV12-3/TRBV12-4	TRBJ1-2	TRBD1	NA	CASRLTGGYGYTF	TGTGCCAGCAGATTGACAGGGGGGTATGGCTACACCTTC
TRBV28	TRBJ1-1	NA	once	CASSHRSNTEAFF	TGTGCCAGCAGTCACAGGTCAAACACTGAAGCTTTCTTT
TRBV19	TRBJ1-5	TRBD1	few	CASSSRDRVVQPQHF	TGTGCCAGTAGTTCCCGGGACAGGGTGGTTCAGCCCCAGCATTTT
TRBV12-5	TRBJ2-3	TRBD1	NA	CASGPGQGTDTQYF	TGTGCTAGTGGACCGGGACAGGGCACAGATACGCAGTATTTT
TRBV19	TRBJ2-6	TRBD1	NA	CASNLQGAGANVLTF	TGTGCCAGTAACCTCCAGGGGGCTGGGGCCAACGTCCTGACTTTC
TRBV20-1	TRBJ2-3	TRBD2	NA	CSASNSGGPNTTDTQYF	TGCAGTGCTAGTAACAGCGGGGGCCCCAATACCACAGATACGCAGTATTTT
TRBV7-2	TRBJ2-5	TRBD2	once	CASSLVFVAGSQETQYF	TGTGCCAGCAGCTTAGTATTTGTAGCGGGGTCCCAAGAGACCCAGTACTTC
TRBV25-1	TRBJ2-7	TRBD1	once	CASSESRPTGNEQYF	TGTGCCAGCAGTGAATCCCGACCGACAGGGAACGAGCAGTACTTC
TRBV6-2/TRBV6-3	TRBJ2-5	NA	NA	CASSYPGEGTQYF	TGTGCCAGCAGTTACCCAGGGGAAGGGACCCAGTACTTC
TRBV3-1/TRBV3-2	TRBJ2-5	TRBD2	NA	CASSQRLAGQETQYF	TGTGCCAGCAGCCAGAGACTAGCGGGCCAAGAGACCCAGTACTTC